Listed below are T cell receptor beta chains from one sample, sequenced in a study of vaccination effects on CD4 cells after COVID-19. Data came from immunoSEQ multiplex PCR; TCRdb stores just in-frame clones and leaves some out. The table lists around 30,000 clones, 77% of them singletons. Antigen specificity for these receptors is unknown. The sequenced sample was CD4+ T cells from PBMCs cultured with HCoV-NL63 spike peptides, obtained before COVID-19 vaccination. The receptors derive from a human donor who had a prior SARS-CoV-2 infection. CDR3s include the opening cysteine and the closing phenylalanine or tryptophan. The D gene is left open where the match is weak. Clone size, where shown, is once, few, many, or a class for clones that have expanded.

.	TRBV5-4	TRBD2	TRBJ2-1	TGTGCCAGCAGCTTTGGGAGCGCGGGAGGGCCGATTGAGCAGTTCTTC	CASSFGSAGGPIEQFF
.	TRBV20-1	.	TRBJ2-7	TGCAGCTTATCCAGGGGCTACGAGCAGTACTTC	CSLSRGYEQYF
.	TRBV7-2	TRBD1	TRBJ2-7	TGTGCCAGCAGCTTAAGGGACAGTGCCTCCTACGAGCAGTACTTC	CASSLRDSASYEQYF
.	TRBV7-2	.	TRBJ2-1	TGTGCCAGCAGGCTAAACTCCTACAATGAGCAGTTCTTC	CASRLNSYNEQFF
.	TRBV7-2	.	TRBJ1-3	TGTGCCAGCAGCGCCACCTTTGGACAGCCTGGAAACACCATATATTTT	CASSATFGQPGNTIYF
.	TRBV30	TRBD2	TRBJ2-3	TGTGCCTGGACGCGGACTAGCGGCACAGATACGCAGTATTTT	CAWTRTSGTDTQYF
once	TRBV11-2	TRBD1	TRBJ1-1	TGTGCCAGCAGGGAGCGGGACAGGGGATTGAACACTGAAGCTTTCTTT	CASRERDRGLNTEAFF
.	TRBV5-5	.	TRBJ1-1	TGTGCCAGCAGCTTATCGCAGGGGTACACTGAAGCTTTCTTT	CASSLSQGYTEAFF
.	TRBV2	TRBD2	TRBJ2-1	TGTGCCAGCAGTTATAGTGGACTAGCGGGGGTGTACAATGAGCAGTTCTTC	CASSYSGLAGVYNEQFF
.	TRBV10-3	TRBD2	TRBJ2-1	TGTGCCATCAGTTTTCCGACTAGCGGGGGGCCCCCCCCCTACAATGAGCAGTTCTTC	CAISFPTSGGPPPYNEQFF
.	TRBV5-8	TRBD1	TRBJ2-3	TGTGCCAGCAGCTTCAATGACGACAGGGCGGCAGATACGCAGTATTTT	CASSFNDDRAADTQYF
.	TRBV4-1	.	TRBJ2-5	TGCGCCAGCAGCCAAGGTAGTGGGCGGGCGAACCGAGAGACCCAGTACTTC	CASSQGSGRANRETQYF
.	TRBV5-1	.	TRBJ2-5	TGCGCCAGCAGCGCTACTGGGATTCAAGAGACCCAGTACTTC	CASSATGIQETQYF
.	TRBV9	TRBD1	TRBJ2-6	TGTGCCAGCAGCCCGCGGACAGGGGGCTCTGGGGCCAACGTCCTGACTTTC	CASSPRTGGSGANVLTF
.	TRBV5-6	TRBD2	TRBJ2-7	TGTGCCAGCAGCACTGGGACTAGCGGGGGGTCACGTTTC	CASSTGTSGGSRF
.	TRBV5-4	.	TRBJ1-6	TGTGCCAGCAGACAGGGTTTTTCATCATCCACTCTCCACTTT	CASRQGFSSSTLHF
once	TRBV28	.	TRBJ2-1	TGTGCCAGCAGTTTAGTTCAGGTTACCGATTACAATGAGCAGTTCTTC	CASSLVQVTDYNEQFF
.	TRBV30	.	TRBJ2-5	TGTGCCTGGAGTGTGCGACTAGGTCGGGAGACCCAGTACTTC	CAWSVRLGRETQYF
.	TRBV10-3	TRBD2	TRBJ2-7	TGTGCCATCAGTAAAAATAGCGGGGGGTACGAGCAGTACTTC	CAISKNSGGYEQYF
.	TRBV18	TRBD2	TRBJ2-1	TGTGCCAGCTCACCTCGGGCCGTAGCGGGGGAGAATGAGCAGTTCTTC	CASSPRAVAGENEQFF
once	TRBV9	.	TRBJ2-7	TGTGCCAGCAGCGGGAGACTATCCCTGGGCGAGCAGTACTTC	CASSGRLSLGEQYF
.	TRBV7-2	.	TRBJ1-6	TGTGCCAGCAGCTTAGCTTACGTCAATTCACCCCTCCACTTT	CASSLAYVNSPLHF
.	TRBV7-3	.	TRBJ2-7	TGTGCCAGCAGCGAACTCCACTCCTACGAGCAGTACTTC	CASSELHSYEQYF
.	TRBV7-2	.	TRBJ2-1	TGTGCCAGCAGCTTAGGTGGGGATCCTTCCTACAATGAGCAGTTCTTC	CASSLGGDPSYNEQFF
.	TRBV19	.	TRBJ1-5	TGTGCCAGTAGGCCACAGGTGGGCGGGCAGCCCCAGCATTTT	CASRPQVGGQPQHF
few	TRBV7-9	TRBD2	TRBJ2-7	TGTGCCAGCAGCCTCATCGGGAGGCCCTACGAGCAGTACTTC	CASSLIGRPYEQYF
.	TRBV28	.	TRBJ1-5	TGTGCCAGCAGTTTTCCTCTTAGCAATCAGCCCCAGCATTTT	CASSFPLSNQPQHF
.	TRBV12-3/TRBV12-4	TRBD2	TRBJ2-1	TGTGCCAGCAGTTTTGGCCTAGCGGGGGAGCAGTTCTTC	CASSFGLAGEQFF
once	TRBV5-1	TRBD2	TRBJ2-7	TGCGCCAGCAGCCCGGAAGGACTAGACTACGAGCAGTACTTC	CASSPEGLDYEQYF
.	TRBV7-2	TRBD1	TRBJ1-2	TGTGCCAGCAGCTTAGCTGGGTGGCAGGGGGACGGCTACACCTTC	CASSLAGWQGDGYTF
few	TRBV5-4	.	TRBJ1-2	TGTGCCAGCAGCTTGGCAGGGGCTAACTATGGCTACACCTTC	CASSLAGANYGYTF
.	TRBV7-3	.	TRBJ2-1	TGTGCCAGCAGCTTATCTTTTCCCGGGGATGAGCAGTTCTTC	CASSLSFPGDEQFF
.	TRBV4-3	.	TRBJ2-3	TGCGCCAGCAGCCAAGATCCTAGAGGCACAGATACGCAGTATTTT	CASSQDPRGTDTQYF
.	TRBV5-4	.	TRBJ2-1	TGTGCCAGCAGCTTGGTAAGCGGTCCTGGAAATGAGCAGTTCTTC	CASSLVSGPGNEQFF
.	TRBV5-1	.	TRBJ2-3	TGCGCCAGCAGCTTCACCGGGACTCCGGGAGATACGCAGTATTTT	CASSFTGTPGDTQYF
.	TRBV7-2	.	TRBJ1-5	TGTGCCAGCAGCTTATACCCTGGCGGCAATCAGCCCCAGCATTTT	CASSLYPGGNQPQHF